The entry below gives a single T cell receptor (beta chain) sequence along with its context. Its antigen is undetermined. This sample stems from a study of early T cells in non-severe SARS-CoV-2 infection. Overall study context: Chains were unpaired, as sequencing was done on bulk RNA from unsorted whole blood.

Separate cDNA molecules each had unique molecular identifiers attached to them. MiXCR, run by TCRdb on the 5' RACE reads, gives a single entry per CDR3 protein. The sample includes 55,000 to 65,000 distinct CDR3 sequences, under 14% of them seen just once. General study findings and limits: Using VDJdb, the matching emphasized anti-spike CD8 responses while missing private and CD4 specificities.

Germline-derived CDR1 and CDR2 are DFQATT and SNEGSKA (reference sequence). This CDR3 is 16 amino acids long. V lost 0 bases and J 0 bases, leaving 11 bases between the germline ends. Sequencing input: whole blood. The V and J genes are TRBV20-1 and TRBJ1-4; D is undetermined. The receptor was derived from an adult who was a healthcare worker with PCR-confirmed SARS-CoV-2 infection or an uninfected control (not recorded which). CDR3 in DNA: TGCAGTGCTAGAGATGAAAGGCGACCAACTAATGAAAAACTGTTTTTT. It codes for CSARDERRPTNEKLFF.